This TCR beta chain was sequenced during a study of long-term antiretroviral therapy in people with HIV. Whole-study context: The oldest specimens predate the 2015 immediate-ART recommendation by about a decade.

Every single participant having HIV got treatment inside the United States. Points on this clone: The antigen remains undetermined.

The libraries were made with immunoSEQ v3.0 at survey level. Some clones are missing from TCRdb's copy, which holds only in-frame ones; the method was immunoSEQ multiplex PCR. This table has around 20,000 clones, about four fifths appearing once. Germline lookup yields CDR1 GTSNPN and CDR2 SVGIG (reference sequence). With 5 bases removed from V and 6 bases from J, the gap between germline ends came to 17 bases. The CDR3 consists of 13 residues. Study-wide points: Clones that had undergone expansion before ART prevailed in the repertoire throughout all time points. Collection spanned 2004 to 2017; ART regimens may be less effective than current ones.

This chain uses TRBV30 with TRBJ2-7; D possibly matches TRBD1 or TRBD2 (5 bases each). This clonotype was sampled from a young man with HIV. Sequencing used unsorted PBMCs, obtained 0.9 years after starting antiretroviral therapy. Written as DNA, the CDR3 is TGTGCCTGGTCTATGATCGGGGCTGGCGAGCAGTACTTC. Translated, it gives CAWSMIGAGEQYF. Complete variable domain (other parts from reference TRBV30 and TRBJ2-7): SQTIHQWPATLVQPVGSPLSLECTVEGTSNPNLYWYRQAAGRGLQLLFYSVGIGQISSEVPQNLSASRPQDRQFILSSKKLLLSDSGFYLCAWSMIGAGEQYFGPGTRLTVT.